This T cell receptor (beta chain) was profiled in a study of blood T cell repertoires in COVID-19. Whole-study context: Samples representing acute and convalescent COVID-19 were sourced from the United States, Italy and Spain. PBMCs, B-cell-depleted T cells, or T cells provided the cDNA or gDNA that made up the material.

CDR3 length: 14 residues. CDR1 LNHNV and CDR2 YYDKDF come from the germline V gene (reference sequence). V lost 4 bases to trimming and J lost 4 bases, with 14 bases between them. Libraries were prepared by immunoSEQ multiplex PCR; TCRdb keeps only in-frame clonotypes and omits some of them. The sample gives about 160,000 clones, roughly 80% of which show up once; approximately 2.8% is in the top ten. J is TRBJ2-7 and V is TRBV15, with a possible D match to TRBD1 (7 bases). The sequence came from a man between 65 and 85 years old with acute or convalescent COVID-19. Sequenced input: peripheral blood. The CDR3 protein is CATSTTGTGYEQYF. The CDR3, as DNA: TGTGCCACCAGCACGACAGGGACTGGTTACGAGCAGTACTTC.